These 10 T cell receptor beta chains came from one sample sequenced in a study of CD8 T cells in ankylosing spondylitis. TCRdb processed the 5' RACE reads anew with MiXCR; each CDR3 protein has one entry. The table records about 240,000 distinct CDR3 sequences, 8.6% of them present only once. Sequenced: blood, either unsorted or a sorted T cell fraction (not recorded which). The source is a male donor with ankylosing spondylitis or in good health (not recorded which).

The rearrangement uses TRBV10-2 and TRBJ1-2; D gene ambiguous. Germline V gene data show CDR1 as WSHSY and CDR2 as SAAADI. The CDR3 consists of 13 residues. The V end lost 6 bases, the J end lost 7 bases, and 15 bases lay between the germline ends. CDR3 DNA: TGCGCCAGCAGAGGCATATCGGAGGGTGGCTACACCTTC. It is translated as CASRGISEGGYTF.

This sequence joins TRBV7-2 and TRBJ1-1; the D gene is possibly TRBD1 (5 bases). Trimming stripped 1 base from V and 3 bases from J, with 12 bases between. This CDR3 spans 15 amino acids. In germline, CDR1 is SGHTA, CDR2 FQGNSA. The CDR3 reads CASSLVWGGDTEAFF. CDR3 sequence (DNA): TGTGCCAGCAGCTTAGTTTGGGGAGGGGACACTGAAGCTTTCTTT.

This clonotype was observed many times. The rearrangement joins TRBV5-1 to TRBJ2-5; TRBD2 agrees at 7 bases. The CDR3 has 15 residues. V lost 2 bases to trimming and J lost 5 bases; unmatched junction nucleotides: 9. Germline CDR1 is SGHRS and CDR2 is YFSETQ. The CDR3: CASSFHSPSGETQYF. DNA of the CDR3: TGCGCCAGCAGCTTTCATTCCCCTAGCGGCGAGACCCAGTACTTC.

This clonotype was recorded at least ten times. CDR3 bases: TGTGCCAGCAGTGAAACCGGGGGCTCCTACAATGAGCAGTTCTTC. Translation: CASSETGGSYNEQFF. This sequence joins TRBV6-1 and TRBJ2-1; TRBD2 might be the D (6 bases). Per germline, CDR1 MNHNS and CDR2 SASEGT. The V gene lost 2 bases and the J gene lost 0 bases, with 8 bases spanning the gap. The CDR3 totals 15 residues.

This clonotype was detected only a few times. The chain couples TRBV20-1 to TRBJ1-1; D gene uncertain. The V end lost 6 bases, the J end lost 2 bases, and 10 bases lay between the germline ends. Germline CDR1 and CDR2: DFQATT and SNEGSKA (reference sequence). The CDR3 is made up of 12 amino acids. CDR3 DNA sequence: TGCAGTGCATGGGATCGTAACACTGAAGCTTTCTTT. This codes for CSAWDRNTEAFF.

The sample holds many counts of this clonotype. The rearrangement uses TRBV10-3 and TRBJ2-7; D may be TRBD1 (6 bases). V dropped 2 bases and J dropped 4 bases, with 21 bases sitting between them. Germline loops: CDR1 ENHRY, CDR2 SYGVKD. The CDR3 is 17 amino acids. The CDR3 region has the DNA TGTGCCATCAGTGAGCCGAAAGGTTGGGGGCGCCAATACGAGCAGTACTTC. This codes for CAISEPKGWGRQYEQYF.

This clonotype showed up just a few times. The J gene is TRBJ1-1, the V gene TRBV27; 9 bases are shared with TRBD1. CDR1 MNHEY and CDR2 SMNVEV come from the germline V gene (reference sequence). Trimming removed 5 bases from V and 3 bases from J; junction bases left unmatched: 16. The CDR3 contains 18 residues. For the CDR3, the DNA is TGTGCCAGCAGTAGAAGCCTACTTCAACAGGGGGCGGACACTGAAGCTTTCTTT. This sequence encodes CASSRSLLQQGADTEAFF.

This clonotype has ten or more counts. The genes are TRBV7-9 and TRBJ2-1, with 8 bases matching TRBD2. The junction had 5 bases not matched to a gene; V was cut back by 2 bases and J by 8 bases. This CDR3 has 14 amino acids. CDR1 SEHNR and CDR2 FQNEAQ come from the germline V gene (reference sequence). The CDR3 DNA is TGTGCCAGCAGCTTAACGGGGGGGCGCGATGAGCAGTTCTTC. This translates into CASSLTGGRDEQFF. Full variable domain (outside the CDR3, taken from reference TRBV7-9 and TRBJ2-1): DTGVSQNPRHKITKRGQNVTFRCDPISEHNRLYWYRQTLGQGPEFLTYFQNEAQLEKSRLLSDRFSAERPKGSFSTLEIQRTEQGDSAMYLCASSLTGGRDEQFFGPGTRLTVL.

This clonotype was seen many times. The chain links TRBV12-3 or TRBV12-4 to TRBJ2-3; TRBD2 matches 8 bases. This CDR3 comprises 14 residues. Unmatched junction bases numbered 1, after V lost 3 bases and J lost 2 bases. DNA for the CDR3: TGTGCCAGCAGTTTTAGCGGGGTCACAGATACGCAGTATTTT. Residues: CASSFSGVTDTQYF.

This clonotype was counted at least ten times. The chain has TRBV5-1 and TRBJ2-1, with TRBD2 matching over 15 bases. The CDR3 contains 17 residues. CDR1 is SGHRS and CDR2 is YFSETQ in the germline V gene. V lost 4 bases and J lost 7; bases outside the gene matches: 9. The CDR3: CASSPTGLAGGHNEQFF. The CDR3 region has the DNA TGCGCCAGCAGCCCAACCGGACTAGCGGGAGGGCATAATGAGCAGTTCTTC.